Listed here is a single T cell receptor beta chain. The record originates from a study of blood T cell repertoires in COVID-19. Background on the study: Samples came from the United States, Italy and Spain, spanning acute and convalescent COVID-19. Sample material is recorded as cDNA or gDNA derived from T cells, B-cell-depleted T cells, or PBMCs.

V was cut by 9 bases and J by 0 bases, with 17 bases left in between. Germline V gene sequence: CDR1 MDHEN, CDR2 SYDVKM. The CDR3 sequence is 15 residues long. As processed by the authors: Researchers report that nucleated cell counts were estimated from reference gene primer amplification. Only in-frame clones appear in the TCRdb table, and some are missing; sequencing was by immunoSEQ multiplex PCR. That table is the source of V, J and clone size, and D and trimming were worked out from the DNA. The table records more than 60,000 clones, roughly 87% of them present only once. The genes are TRBV28 and TRBJ1-2; TRBD1 is a possible D gene (6 bases). The sequence came from a woman of 80 years or more with active or convalescent COVID-19. The sample comprised peripheral blood. The CDR3 protein is CASTPGHSANYGYTF. CDR3 nucleotide sequence: TGTGCCAGTACTCCGGGACACTCCGCTAACTATGGCTACACCTTC.